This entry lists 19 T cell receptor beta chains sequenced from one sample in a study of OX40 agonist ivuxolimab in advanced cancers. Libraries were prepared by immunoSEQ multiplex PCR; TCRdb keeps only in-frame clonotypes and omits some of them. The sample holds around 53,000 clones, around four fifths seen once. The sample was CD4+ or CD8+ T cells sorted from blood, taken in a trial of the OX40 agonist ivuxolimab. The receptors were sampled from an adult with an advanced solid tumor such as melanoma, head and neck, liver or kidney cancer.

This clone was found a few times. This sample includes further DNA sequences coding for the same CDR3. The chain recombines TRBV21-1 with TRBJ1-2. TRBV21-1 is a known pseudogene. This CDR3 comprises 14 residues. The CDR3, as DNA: TGTGCCAGCAGCATCTGGGGTTCTAACTATGGCTACACCTTC. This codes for CASSIWGSNYGYTF.

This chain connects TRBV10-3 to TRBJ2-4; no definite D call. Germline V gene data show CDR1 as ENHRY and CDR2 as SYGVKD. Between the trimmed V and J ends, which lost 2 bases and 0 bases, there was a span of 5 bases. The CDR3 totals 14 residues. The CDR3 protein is CAISENEAKNIQYF. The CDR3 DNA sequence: TGTGCCATCAGTGAGAACGAAGCCAAAAACATTCAGTACTTC.

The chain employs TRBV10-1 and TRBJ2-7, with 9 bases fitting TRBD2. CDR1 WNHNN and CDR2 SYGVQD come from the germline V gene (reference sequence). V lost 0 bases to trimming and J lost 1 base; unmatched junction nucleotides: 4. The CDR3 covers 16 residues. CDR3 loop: CASSESSSGKSYEQYF. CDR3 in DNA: TGCGCCAGCAGTGAGTCCTCTAGCGGGAAATCCTACGAGCAGTACTTC.

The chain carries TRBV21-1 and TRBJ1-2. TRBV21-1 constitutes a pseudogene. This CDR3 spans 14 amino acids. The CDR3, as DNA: TGTGCCAGCAACCACAGGACTACTAACTATGGCTACACCTTC. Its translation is CASNHRTTNYGYTF.

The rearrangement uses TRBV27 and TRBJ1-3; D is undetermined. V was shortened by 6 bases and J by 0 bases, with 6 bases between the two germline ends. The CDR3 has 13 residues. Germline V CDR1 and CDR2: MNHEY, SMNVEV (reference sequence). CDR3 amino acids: CASSQHSGNTIYF. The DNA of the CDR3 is TGTGCCAGCAGCCAGCACTCTGGAAACACCATATATTTT.

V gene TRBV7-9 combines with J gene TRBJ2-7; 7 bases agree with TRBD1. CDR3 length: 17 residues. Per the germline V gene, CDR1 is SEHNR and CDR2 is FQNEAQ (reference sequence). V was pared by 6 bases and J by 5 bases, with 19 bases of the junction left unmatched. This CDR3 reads CASSPTLTRQGKDEQYF. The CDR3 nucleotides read TGTGCCAGCAGTCCAACCCTGACCAGACAGGGTAAAGACGAGCAGTACTTC.

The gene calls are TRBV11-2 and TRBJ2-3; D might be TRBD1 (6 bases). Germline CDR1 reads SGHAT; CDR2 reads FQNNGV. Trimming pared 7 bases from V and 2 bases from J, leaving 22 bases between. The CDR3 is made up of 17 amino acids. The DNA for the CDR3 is TGTGCCAGCACCCAAAAACCAGGGGCGGGTGCCACAGATACGCAGTATTTT. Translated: CASTQKPGAGATDTQYF.

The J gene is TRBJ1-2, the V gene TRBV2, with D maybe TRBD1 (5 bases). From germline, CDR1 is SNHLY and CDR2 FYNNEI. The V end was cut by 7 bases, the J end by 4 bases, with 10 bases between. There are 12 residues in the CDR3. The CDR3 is CASIQGSYGYTF. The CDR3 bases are TGTGCCAGCATTCAGGGAAGCTATGGCTACACCTTC.

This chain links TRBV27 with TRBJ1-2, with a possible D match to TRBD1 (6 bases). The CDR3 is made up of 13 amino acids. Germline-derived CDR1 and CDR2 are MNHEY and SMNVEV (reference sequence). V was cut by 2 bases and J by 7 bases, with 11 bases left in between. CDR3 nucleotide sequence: TGTGCCAGCAGTTTAGAGGGGGGATTTGGCTACACCTTC. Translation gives CASSLEGGFGYTF.

For the CDR3, the DNA is TGTGCCAGCACTCCAGAGGCGGGAGGAGGTACCGGGGAGCTGTTTTTT. It yields the protein CASTPEAGGGTGELFF. V and J are TRBV6-4 and TRBJ2-2; TRBD2 matches 8 bases. V trimming: 7 bases; J trimming: 5 bases; junction bases outside the gene matches: 12. The CDR3 is 16 residues long. Germline lookup yields CDR1 MRHNA and CDR2 SNTAGT.

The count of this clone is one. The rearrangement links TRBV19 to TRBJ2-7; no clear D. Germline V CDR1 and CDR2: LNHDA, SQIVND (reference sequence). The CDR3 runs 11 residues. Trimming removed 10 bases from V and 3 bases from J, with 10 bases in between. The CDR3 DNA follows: TGTGCCACTAAGGAGTTCTACGAGCAGTACTTC. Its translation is CATKEFYEQYF.

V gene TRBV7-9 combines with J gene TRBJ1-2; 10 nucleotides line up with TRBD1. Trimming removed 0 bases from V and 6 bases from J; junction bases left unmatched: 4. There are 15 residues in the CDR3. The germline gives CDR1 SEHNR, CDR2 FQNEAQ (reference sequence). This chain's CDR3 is CASSLADRGGHGYTF. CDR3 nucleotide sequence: TGTGCCAGCAGCTTAGCGGACAGGGGGGGCCATGGCTACACCTTC.

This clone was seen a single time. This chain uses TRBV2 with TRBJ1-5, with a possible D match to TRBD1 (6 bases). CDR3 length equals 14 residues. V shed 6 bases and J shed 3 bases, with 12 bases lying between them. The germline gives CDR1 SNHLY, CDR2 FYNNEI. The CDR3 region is CASRSTGPNQPQHF. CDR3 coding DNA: TGTGCCAGCAGGTCCACAGGGCCCAATCAGCCCCAGCATTTT.

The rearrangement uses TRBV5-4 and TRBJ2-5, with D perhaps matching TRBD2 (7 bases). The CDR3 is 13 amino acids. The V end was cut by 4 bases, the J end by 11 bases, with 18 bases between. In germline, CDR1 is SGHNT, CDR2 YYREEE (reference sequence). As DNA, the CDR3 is TGTGCCAGCAGCATGGGGGGGCAGATAGAGCAGTACTTC. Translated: CASSMGGQIEQYF.

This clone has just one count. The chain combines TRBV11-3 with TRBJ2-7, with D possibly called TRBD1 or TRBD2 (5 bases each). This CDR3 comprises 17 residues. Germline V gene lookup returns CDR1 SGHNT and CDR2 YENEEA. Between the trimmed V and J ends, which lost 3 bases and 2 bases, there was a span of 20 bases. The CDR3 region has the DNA TGTGCCAGCAGCTTGAGGGACGTGCGGACCTCCACCTACGAGCAGTACTTC. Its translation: CASSLRDVRTSTYEQYF.

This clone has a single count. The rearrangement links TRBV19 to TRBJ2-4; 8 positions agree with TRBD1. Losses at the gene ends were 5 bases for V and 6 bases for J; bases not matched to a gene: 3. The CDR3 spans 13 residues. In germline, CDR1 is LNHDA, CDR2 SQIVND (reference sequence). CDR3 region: CASSRDRINIQYF. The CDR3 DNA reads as TGTGCCAGTAGTCGGGACAGGATAAACATTCAGTACTTC.

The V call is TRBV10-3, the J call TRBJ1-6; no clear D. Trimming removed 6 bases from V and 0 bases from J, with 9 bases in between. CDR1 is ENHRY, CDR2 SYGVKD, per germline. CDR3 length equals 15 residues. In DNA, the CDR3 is TGTGCCATCAGGGGCGTCAGCTCCTATAATTCACCCCTCCACTTT. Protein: CAIRGVSSYNSPLHF.

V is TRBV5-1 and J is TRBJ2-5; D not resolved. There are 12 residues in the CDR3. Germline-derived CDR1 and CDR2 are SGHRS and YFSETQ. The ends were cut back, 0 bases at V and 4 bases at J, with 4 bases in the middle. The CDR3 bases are TGCGCCAGCAGCTTGGCAGGAGAGACCCAGTACTTC. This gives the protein CASSLAGETQYF.

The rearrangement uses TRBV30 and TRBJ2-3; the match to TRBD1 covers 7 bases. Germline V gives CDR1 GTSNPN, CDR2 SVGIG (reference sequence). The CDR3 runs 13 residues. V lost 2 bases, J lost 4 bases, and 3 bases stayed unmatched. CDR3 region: CAWSKGAADTQYF. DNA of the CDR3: TGTGCCTGGAGTAAGGGGGCTGCAGATACGCAGTATTTT.